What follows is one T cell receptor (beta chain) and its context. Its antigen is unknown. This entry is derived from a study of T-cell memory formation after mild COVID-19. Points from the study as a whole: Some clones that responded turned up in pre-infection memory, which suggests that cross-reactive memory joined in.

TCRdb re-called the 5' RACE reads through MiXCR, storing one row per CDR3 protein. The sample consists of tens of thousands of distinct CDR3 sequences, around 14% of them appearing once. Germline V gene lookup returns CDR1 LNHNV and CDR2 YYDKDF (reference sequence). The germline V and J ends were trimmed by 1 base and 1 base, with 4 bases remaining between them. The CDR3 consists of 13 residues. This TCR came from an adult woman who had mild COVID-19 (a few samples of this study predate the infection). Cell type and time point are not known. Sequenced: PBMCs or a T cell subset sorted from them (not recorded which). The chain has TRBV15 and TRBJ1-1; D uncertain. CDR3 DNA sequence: TGTGCCACCAGCAGAGGGGCGAACACTGAAGCTTTCTTT. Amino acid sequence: CATSRGANTEAFF.